This is a list of T cell receptor beta chains from one sample in a study of OX40 agonist ivuxolimab in advanced cancers. Clones were read by immunoSEQ multiplex PCR, and TCRdb kept only the in-frame ones, dropping some. In the table there are 37,000 or so clones, approximately 82% of which are singletons. Here the sequenced sample was CD4+ or CD8+ T cells sorted from blood, taken in a trial of the OX40 agonist ivuxolimab. The receptors were gathered from an adult with an advanced solid tumor such as melanoma, head and neck, liver or kidney cancer. CDR3s include the opening cysteine and the closing phenylalanine or tryptophan. The order of the fields is D gene, clone size, J gene, V gene, CDR3 DNA, CDR3 protein. D genes are given only for firm matches. Clone size is shown for a subset of rows, as once, few, many or a class of expanded clone.

NA,NA,TRBJ1-2,TRBV9,TGTGCCAGCAGCGCTTTCGGGGAGGGCTACACCTTC,CASSAFGEGYTF
TRBD1,NA,TRBJ1-6,TRBV4-3,TGCGCCAGCAGCCAAGGACAGGGGAATTCACCCCTCCACTTT,CASSQGQGNSPLHF
TRBD1,NA,TRBJ2-7,TRBV7-6,TGTGCCAGCAGCTTATTAGGGACAGGGGGCGACGAGCAGTACTTC,CASSLLGTGGDEQYF
NA,NA,TRBJ2-5,TRBV4-2,TGTGCCAGCAGCCTGACAGTAAATATTCAAGAGACCCAGTACTTC,CASSLTVNIQETQYF
NA,NA,TRBJ1-3,TRBV7-9,TGTGCCAGCAGCTGGGACACCATATATTTT,CASSWDTIYF
NA,NA,TRBJ2-5,TRBV7-6,TGTGCCAGCACCCCCGGGGGCTTAGAGACCCAGTACTTC,CASTPGGLETQYF
TRBD2,NA,TRBJ2-5,TRBV7-2,TGTGCCAGCAGCGTTAGCGGACTAGAGCAAGAGACCCAGTACTTC,CASSVSGLEQETQYF
TRBD1,NA,TRBJ2-7,TRBV4-3,TGCGCCAGCAGCCAGTACAGGGGCTACGAGCAGTACTTC,CASSQYRGYEQYF
NA,NA,TRBJ2-2,TRBV7-3,TGTGCCAGCAGCTCGCAGGGTCCCCCCGGGGAGCTGTTTTTT,CASSSQGPPGELFF
NA,NA,TRBJ2-1,TRBV9,TGTGCCAGCAGCGTAGCCAGGGTTGGGGGGCCCCCCTACAATGAGCAGTTCTTC,CASSVARVGGPPYNEQFF
NA,NA,TRBJ2-3,TRBV27,TGTGCCAGCAGTTTAGTCGGGAGAGGCAGGGATACGCAGTATTTT,CASSLVGRGRDTQYF
NA,NA,TRBJ2-7,TRBV21-1,TGTGCCAGCAGCTCAGGGACTAACCCCTCCTACGAGCAGTACTTC,CASSSGTNPSYEQYF
NA,NA,TRBJ1-2,TRBV6-5,TGTGCCAGCATCTCATTTAGTAACTATGGCTACACCTTC,CASISFSNYGYTF
NA,NA,TRBJ2-7,TRBV10-3,TGTGCCATCAGTGCGGGAGCAGAGGGGGCGGCATCCTACGAGCAGTACTTC,CAISAGAEGAASYEQYF
NA,NA,TRBJ1-1,TRBV6-1,TGTGCCAGCAGCATTGGGGGGATGAACACTGAAGCTTTCTTT,CASSIGGMNTEAFF
NA,NA,TRBJ2-5,TRBV6-1,TGTGCCAGCATTCGGGACCCGTCGGGTGAGACCCAGTACTTC,CASIRDPSGETQYF
NA,NA,TRBJ1-2,TRBV4-1,TGCGCCAGCAGCCAAACGGACGGGGGCTATGGCTACACCTTC,CASSQTDGGYGYTF
NA,few,TRBJ2-3,TRBV5-1,TGCGCCAGCAGCTTATACGGGTTCACAGATACGCAGTATTTT,CASSLYGFTDTQYF
TRBD1,NA,TRBJ1-2,TRBV5-6,TGTGCCAGCAGCCAACCGGACAGGGTTTATGGCTACACCTTC,CASSQPDRVYGYTF
NA,NA,TRBJ1-3,TRBV6-1,TGTGCCAGCAGTGAAGCTCCAGCGGGTCTTAACACCATATATTTT,CASSEAPAGLNTIYF
TRBD1,once,TRBJ1-2,TRBV7-2,TGTGCCAGCAGCTTAGGCGGACAGGGGAGCTATGGCTACACCTTC,CASSLGGQGSYGYTF
TRBD2,many,TRBJ2-1,TRBV19,TGTGCCAGTAGTACCTTAGGCGGGGGATGGAATGAGCAGTTCTTC,CASSTLGGGWNEQFF
NA,NA,TRBJ2-5,TRBV5-4,TGTGCCAGCAGCTTGGACAGTATGGAGACCCAGTACTTC,CASSLDSMETQYF
NA,NA,TRBJ2-5,TRBV11-2,TGTGCCAGCAGTGGTCAGTACCAAGAGACCCAGTACTTC,CASSGQYQETQYF
TRBD1,NA,TRBJ1-1,TRBV7-6,TGTGCCAGCAGCCAGGGACAGGGAATGAACACTGAAGCTTTCTTT,CASSQGQGMNTEAFF
NA,NA,TRBJ2-1,TRBV19,TGTGCCAGTAGTATAGGGGGACTGGCCTACAATGAGCAGTTCTTC,CASSIGGLAYNEQFF
NA,NA,TRBJ1-2,TRBV30,TGTGCCTCGGACAGACGCCACACCTTC,CASDRRHTF
NA,NA,TRBJ2-7,TRBV7-3,TGTGCCAGCAGCCTACAGGGTTGGGGCGAGCAGTACTTC,CASSLQGWGEQYF
NA,medium-sized,TRBJ1-1,TRBV15,TGTGCCACCAGCAGCCGACTAACATGGGACACTGAAGCTTTCTTT,CATSSRLTWDTEAFF
TRBD2,NA,TRBJ2-7,TRBV4-2,TGTGCCAGCAGCCAAGATATAACTAGCGGGAAGTCCTACGAGCAGTACTTC,CASSQDITSGKSYEQYF
NA,NA,TRBJ1-1,TRBV18,TGTGCCAGCTCACCACAGGGGATGGACGTGAACACTGAAGCTTTCTTT,CASSPQGMDVNTEAFF
TRBD2,NA,TRBJ2-3,TRBV7-2,TGTGCCAGCAGCTTAGATCTGTCGGGGGGGGCAGATACGCAGTATTTT,CASSLDLSGGADTQYF
TRBD1,NA,TRBJ2-5,TRBV7-9,TGTGCCAGCAGCCGGGACAGGGGAAAAGAGACCCAGTACTTC,CASSRDRGKETQYF
NA,NA,TRBJ2-4,TRBV5-6,TGTGCCAGCAGCTGGGCAGGGACCAAAAACATTCAGTACTTC,CASSWAGTKNIQYF
NA,once,TRBJ2-1,TRBV7-9,TGTGCCAGCAGCCCCCCTAATGAGCAGTTCTTC,CASSPPNEQFF
NA,NA,TRBJ2-7,TRBV7-9,TGTGCCAGCAGCTTGGATTCGGTGGGCTACGAGCAGTACTTC,CASSLDSVGYEQYF
NA,few,TRBJ1-6,TRBV6-5,TGTGCCAGCAGCCCTACCTCCTATAATTCACCCCTCCACTTT,CASSPTSYNSPLHF
TRBD1,NA,TRBJ2-1,TRBV19,TGTGCCAGTGGCAAGGGACAGGGTATCAATGAGCAGTTCTTC,CASGKGQGINEQFF
NA,NA,TRBJ1-1,TRBV27,TGTGCCAGCAGTTCAGGGGACACTGAAGCTTTCTTT,CASSSGDTEAFF
TRBD1,NA,TRBJ2-7,TRBV6-1,TGTGCCAGCAGTGATTTTGGGGACAGCTCCTACGAGCAGTACTTC,CASSDFGDSSYEQYF
TRBD1,once,TRBJ1-2,TRBV14,TGTGCCAGCAGCCACACGGACAGGGTGGACTATGGCTACACCTTC,CASSHTDRVDYGYTF
NA,NA,TRBJ1-1,TRBV15,TGTGCCACCAGCAGAGAAGACAGAAATACTGAAGCTTTCTTT,CATSREDRNTEAFF
TRBD2,NA,TRBJ2-5,TRBV29-1,TGCAGCGTTGAATTTAGCGGGAGGGGGAGTGAGCAGTACTTC,CSVEFSGRGSEQYF
NA,NA,TRBJ1-6,TRBV7-8,TGTGCCAGCAGCCCTCCCCGCGGGACACTGGATTCACCCCTCCACTTT,CASSPPRGTLDSPLHF
NA,few,TRBJ1-3,TRBV7-2,TGTGCCAGCAGCTTGAGACGATTTGGAAACACCATATATTTT,CASSLRRFGNTIYF
NA,NA,TRBJ1-2,TRBV27,TGTGCCAGCGGGGCTGCCTATGGCTACACCTTC,CASGAAYGYTF
TRBD2,few,TRBJ2-3,TRBV5-1,TGCGCCAGCAGCTTGGATAGCGGGGGGGCCGGAGATACGCAGTATTTT,CASSLDSGGAGDTQYF
NA,NA,TRBJ2-5,TRBV10-3,TGTGCCATCAGCCCGGACTTCCAAGAGACCCAGTACTTC,CAISPDFQETQYF
NA,NA,TRBJ2-7,TRBV18,TGTGCCAGCTCACTTGGGACTGATTCCTACGAGCAGTACTTC,CASSLGTDSYEQYF
NA,NA,TRBJ2-5,TRBV27,TGTGCCAGCAGTTGGCGAAAATTACAGGTGGAAGAGCAGTACTTC,CASSWRKLQVEEQYF
NA,NA,TRBJ1-5,TRBV27,TGTGCCAGCAGTCTTATAGGACAATCAAATCAGCCCCAGCATTTT,CASSLIGQSNQPQHF